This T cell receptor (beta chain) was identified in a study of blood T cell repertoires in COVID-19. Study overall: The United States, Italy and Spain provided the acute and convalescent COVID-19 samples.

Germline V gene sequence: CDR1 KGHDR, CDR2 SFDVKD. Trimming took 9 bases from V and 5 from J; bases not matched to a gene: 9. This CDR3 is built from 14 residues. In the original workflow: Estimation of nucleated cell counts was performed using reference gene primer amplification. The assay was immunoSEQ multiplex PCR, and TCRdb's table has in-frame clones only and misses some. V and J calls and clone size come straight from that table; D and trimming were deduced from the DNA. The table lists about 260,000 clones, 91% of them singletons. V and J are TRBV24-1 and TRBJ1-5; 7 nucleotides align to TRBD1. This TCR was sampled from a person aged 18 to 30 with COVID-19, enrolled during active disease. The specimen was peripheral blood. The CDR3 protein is CATARGDGDQPQHF. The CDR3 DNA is TGTGCCACCGCCAGGGGGGACGGCGATCAGCCCCAGCATTTT.